One and the same sample provided the 25 T cell receptor beta chains below, sequenced in a study of T cells in narcolepsy. Measured with immunoSEQ multiplex PCR; TCRdb has only the in-frame clones, and not every one. The sample contains around 39,000 clones, roughly 84% of which appear only once. The sequenced sample was CD45RA- memory CD4+ T cells from PBMCs. These receptors were obtained from a human donor with narcolepsy.

CDR3 in amino acids: CASSPTGTPSTDTQYF. The CDR3 DNA is TGTGCCAGCAGTCCAACAGGGACCCCTAGCACAGATACGCAGTATTTT. The chain joins TRBV28 to TRBJ2-3, with D perhaps matching TRBD1 (6 bases). The CDR3 totals 16 residues. Between the trimmed V and J ends, which lost 5 bases and 0 bases, there was a span of 15 bases. Germline loops: CDR1 MDHEN, CDR2 SYDVKM.

This sequence joins TRBV21-1 and TRBJ1-2. TRBV21-1 is labeled a pseudogene. CDR3 length: 15 residues. In nucleotides, the CDR3 is TGTGCCAGCAGCTCTCAAAGGGCCAGTAACTATGGCTACACCTTC. Translated: CASSSQRASNYGYTF.

This clone was counted only a few times. This sequence joins TRBV7-2 and TRBJ2-1; no firm D call. V lost 1 base, J lost 6 bases, and 10 bases lay in between. CDR3 length equals 14 residues. Germline CDR1 reads SGHTA; CDR2 reads FQGNSA. CDR3 region: CASSLGRGSNEQFF. The CDR3 nucleotides are TGTGCCAGCAGCTTAGGCCGAGGCAGCAATGAGCAGTTCTTC.

CDR3 bases: TGCAGCGCCGCGGACAGGGGGCAGGTGCCTGAAGCTTTCTTT. Protein sequence: CSAADRGQVPEAFF. The genes are TRBV29-1 and TRBJ1-1; 11 nucleotides match TRBD1. V was pared by 7 bases and J by 6 bases, with 10 bases of the junction left unmatched. Looked up from germline, CDR1 is SQVTM and CDR2 is ANQGSEA. CDR3 size: 14 residues.

The rearrangement links TRBV6-5 to TRBJ1-5; possibly TRBD1 for D (5 bases). CDR3 length: 15 residues. Germline CDR1 MNHEY, CDR2 SVGAGI. V gave up 8 bases and J gave up 0 bases, with 14 bases separating them. The chain's CDR3 is CASRLTVNSNQPQHF. In DNA form, the CDR3 reads TGTGCCAGCCGCTTGACAGTTAATAGCAATCAGCCCCAGCATTTT.

This sequence joins TRBV2 and TRBJ1-1; 9 bases are a match to TRBD1. The germline CDR1 and CDR2 sequences are SNHLY and FYNNEI. The CDR3 has 14 amino acids. Losses at the gene ends were 5 bases for V and 0 bases for J; bases not matched to a gene: 1. The CDR3 reads CASSRQGVNTEAFF. CDR3 nucleotide sequence: TGTGCCAGCAGTCGACAGGGGGTGAACACTGAAGCTTTCTTT.

The CDR3, as DNA: TGTGCCAGTACCTTAATAGGGGGTCGAAACACTGAAGCTTTCTTT. Translated: CASTLIGGRNTEAFF. The rearrangement links TRBV19 to TRBJ1-1, with a weak D call TRBD1 (6 bases). CDR3 size: 15 residues. Germline CDR1 is LNHDA and CDR2 is SQIVND (reference sequence). Trimming stripped 7 bases from V and 2 bases from J, with 17 bases between.

DNA for the CDR3: TGTGCCAGTAGTAGACAGGGGGGCGAAAACATTCAGTACTTC. Encoded protein: CASSRQGGENIQYF. The chain couples TRBV19 to TRBJ2-4, with 9 bases matching TRBD1. Unmatched junction bases numbered 3, after V lost 4 bases and J lost 5 bases. The CDR3 consists of 14 residues. Germline loops: CDR1 LNHDA, CDR2 SQIVND (reference sequence).

The chain is built from TRBV30 and TRBJ1-1; 7 bases align to TRBD1. Trimming cost V 5 bases and J 5 bases; bases outside gene matches: 8. In germline, CDR1 is GTSNPN, CDR2 SVGIG (reference sequence). The CDR3 sequence is 13 residues long. As DNA, the CDR3 is TGTGCCTGGTCTCGGGACAGCGAGACTGAAGCTTTCTTT. Translating gives CAWSRDSETEAFF.

This chain uses TRBV5-5 with TRBJ1-6; D gene ambiguous. V was clipped by 3 bases and J by 0 bases, with 7 bases between them. From germline, CDR1 is SGHKS and CDR2 YYEKEE (reference sequence). The CDR3 is made up of 15 amino acids. DNA of the CDR3: TGTGCCAGCAGCTCCTCTAGCTCCTATAATTCACCCCTCCACTTT. It specifies CASSSSSSYNSPLHF.

The chain carries TRBV9 and TRBJ1-6, with 8 bases matching TRBD1. Germline V gene lookup returns CDR1 SGDLS and CDR2 YYNGEE. The J segment lost 9 bases and the V segment lost 3 bases, leaving 11 bases of the junction unmatched. CDR3 size: 16 residues. The chain's CDR3 is CASSATSGQGISPLHF. The CDR3 nucleotides read TGTGCCAGCAGCGCGACATCAGGACAGGGAATTTCACCCCTCCACTTT. Complete variable domain (other parts from reference TRBV9 and TRBJ1-6): DSGVTQTPKHLITATGQRVTLRCSPRSGDLSVYWYQQSLDQGLQFLIQYYNGEERAKGNILERFSAQQFPDLHSELNLSSLELGDSALYFCASSATSGQGISPLHFGNGTRLTVT.

This rearrangement joins TRBV21-1 to TRBJ2-3; the table assigns TRBD1, which was not confirmed against the DNA. TRBV21-1 is labeled a pseudogene. The CDR3 loop spans 15 amino acids. The CDR3 bases are TGTGCCAGCAGCACGCGTAACAGGGGTATGGATACGCAGTATTTT. Translating gives CASSTRNRGMDTQYF.

The sample holds one count of this clone. The V call is TRBV6-6, the J call TRBJ1-1; no clear D gene. The CDR3 extends over 12 amino acids. Germline V gives CDR1 MNHNY, CDR2 SVGAGI (reference sequence). The ends were cut back, 7 bases at V and 4 bases at J, with 10 bases in the middle. The CDR3 reads CASTHRGTEAFF. The CDR3 bases are TGTGCCAGCACCCACCGAGGCACTGAAGCTTTCTTT.

This clone was observed a handful of times. The J gene is TRBJ2-1, the V gene TRBV9; TRBD2 agrees at 8 bases. In germline, CDR1 is SGDLS, CDR2 YYNGEE. Trimming removed 2 bases from V and 2 bases from J; junction bases left unmatched: 6. The CDR3 runs to 16 residues. The CDR3 DNA reads as TGTGCCAGCAGCGTGAGCGGGGGCAATACCTACAATGAGCAGTTCTTC. Protein product: CASSVSGGNTYNEQFF.

This sequence joins TRBV18 and TRBJ1-1; tentative D call: TRBD1 (6 bases). CDR1 is KGHSH and CDR2 is LQKENI in the germline V gene. CDR3 length equals 15 residues. V gave up 4 bases and J gave up 5 bases, with 17 bases separating them. This chain's CDR3 is CASSRRDNQGTEAFF. CDR3 bases: TGTGCCAGCTCACGACGGGACAATCAAGGGACTGAAGCTTTCTTT.

The chain carries TRBV5-4 and TRBJ1-4; maybe TRBD1 (5 bases). CDR3 length: 14 amino acids. From germline, CDR1 is SGHNT and CDR2 YYREEE (reference sequence). Trimming left V 2 bases short and J 6 bases short, with 11 bases between. The CDR3 DNA is TGTGCCAGCAGCTTTCCGGGACGAGATGAAAAACTGTTTTTT. Translated: CASSFPGRDEKLFF.

The genes are TRBV6-1 and TRBJ1-4, with 9 bases lining up with TRBD1. The germline V gene has CDR1 MNHNS and CDR2 SASEGT. The ends lost 6 bases at V and 5 bases at J; junction bases unmatched: 7. The CDR3 contains 15 residues. The CDR3 nucleotides read TGTGCCAGCAGGGGGACAGGGAACCAGAATGAAAAACTGTTTTTT. Its protein product is CASRGTGNQNEKLFF.

The gene calls are TRBV6-5 and TRBJ2-7, with 11 bases fitting TRBD1. With 0 bases clipped from V and 3 bases from J, the junction kept 1 base outside the gene matches. Per germline, CDR1 MNHEY and CDR2 SVGAGI. This CDR3 region has 15 residues. Here the CDR3 reads CASSYSGQGDYEQYF. CDR3 bases: TGTGCCAGCAGTTACTCGGGACAGGGGGACTACGAGCAGTACTTC.

V is TRBV29-1 and J is TRBJ2-7; 8 bases agree with TRBD1. Per the germline V gene, CDR1 is SQVTM and CDR2 is ANQGSEA. The junction had 10 bases not matched to a gene; V was cut back by 7 bases and J by 2 bases. This CDR3 is 14 amino acids long. CDR3 residues: CSGSDRGNPYEQYF. The DNA for the CDR3 is TGCAGCGGTTCCGACAGGGGTAATCCCTACGAGCAGTACTTC.

This clone showed up just once. The chain joins TRBV11-2 to TRBJ1-4; D might be TRBD1 (6 bases). V lost 3 bases and J lost 4, with 9 bases in between. CDR3 length equals 14 residues. Germline V gene sequence: CDR1 SGHAT, CDR2 FQNNGV. This CDR3 reads CASSFRGLNEKLFF. As DNA, the CDR3 is TGTGCCAGCAGCTTCAGGGGCCTTAATGAAAAACTGTTTTTT.

This sequence joins TRBV19 and TRBJ2-6; 7 positions match TRBD1. Germline CDR1 is LNHDA and CDR2 is SQIVND (reference sequence). V shed 1 base, J shed 1 base, and the junction held 7 bases outside the gene matches. The length of the CDR3 is 18 residues. For the CDR3, the DNA is TGTGCCAGTAGTATAGGGACAGGTGGGTGGTCTGGGGCCAACGTCCTGACTTTC. This sequence encodes CASSIGTGGWSGANVLTF. The variable domain in full, completed from reference TRBV19 and TRBJ2-6, reads DGGITQSPKYLFRKEGQNVTLSCEQNLNHDAMYWYRQDPGQGLRLIYYSQIVNDFQKGDIAEGYSVSREKKESFPLTVTSAQKNPTAFYLCASSIGTGGWSGANVLTFGAGSRLTVL.

The V gene is TRBV19, the J gene TRBJ2-7, with 8 bases identical to TRBD1. The CDR3 is 14 residues long. CDR1 LNHDA and CDR2 SQIVND come from the germline V gene (reference sequence). J lost 3 bases, V lost 6 bases, and 7 bases had no gene match. CDR3 protein: CASSMDRAHYEQYF. In nucleotides, the CDR3 is TGTGCCAGTAGCATGGACAGGGCCCACTACGAGCAGTACTTC.

This clone has a single count. J is TRBJ1-1 and V is TRBV2; 10 positions agree with TRBD1. Germline trimming cut 6 bases from V and 1 base from J; bases unmatched to any gene: 5. There are 15 residues in the CDR3. Germline CDR1 and CDR2: SNHLY and FYNNEI. Written as DNA, the CDR3 is TGTGCCAGCAGCTCGGGACAGGGGCCGAACACTGAAGCTTTCTTT. This sequence encodes CASSSGQGPNTEAFF.

The rearrangement uses TRBV6-6 and TRBJ1-4; 7 nucleotides match TRBD1. Per the germline V gene, CDR1 is MNHNY and CDR2 is SVGAGI (reference sequence). V shed 4 bases and J 8 bases; nucleotides not matched to a gene: 7. The CDR3 is 14 residues long. CDR3 in DNA: TGTGCCAGCAGTTCCGGACAGGAAAGAGAAAAACTGTTTTTT. Protein sequence: CASSSGQEREKLFF.

This chain joins TRBV19 and TRBJ1-6, with D hard to call. Germline-derived CDR1 and CDR2 are LNHDA and SQIVND (reference sequence). Trimming pared 10 bases from V and 2 bases from J, leaving 15 bases between. This CDR3 region has 15 residues. CDR3 DNA sequence: TGTGCCACCCGGGGTGGGCTGACCTATAATTCACCCCTCCACTTT. It translates to CATRGGLTYNSPLHF.